These 22 T cell receptor beta chains were sequenced from one sample in a study of regulatory T cells in long-lasting Graves disease. Construction of TCR beta libraries relied on iRepertoire HTBI primers and on Arm-PCR targeting CDR3 regions. Each CDR3 protein gets one entry after TCRdb re-called the multiplex PCR reads with MiXCR. This sample has around 340,000 distinct CDR3 sequences, with around a fifth found just once. The time point is: persistent/refractory GD, antithyroid drugs over 5 years with positive TRAb. The TCR library used RNA extracted from PBMCs. The sequenced sample was peripheral blood mononuclear cells (PBMCs), obtained when the disease was refractory, from a patient treated with antithyroid drugs. These receptors all stem from a female donor with Graves disease.

To note about this clonotype: A far bigger clonotype differs at one base, so this is likely a read error. V and J are TRBV7-3 and TRBJ2-7, with 14 bases lining up with TRBD2. The CDR3 runs to 16 residues. Germline V gene sequence: CDR1 SGHTA, CDR2 FQGTGA. V was clipped by 5 bases and J by 7 bases; unmatched bases: 10. The CDR3 coding sequence is TGTGCCAGCAGCAGACTAGCGGGAGGGGTTGGTAATGAGCAGTACTTC. Its translation is CASSRLAGGVGNEQYF.

V usage is TRBV3-1 and J usage is TRBJ1-3, with a possible D match to TRBD1 (6 bases). The germline gives CDR1 LGHDT, CDR2 YNNKEL (reference sequence). This CDR3 is 15 amino acids long. V gave up 1 base and J gave up 1 base, with 8 bases separating them. In DNA form, the CDR3 reads TGTGCCAGCAGCCAAGTCAGGGGATCTGGAAACACCATATATTTT. Residues: CASSQVRGSGNTIYF.

V gene TRBV5-8 combines with J gene TRBJ2-5, with a possible D match to TRBD2 (7 bases). V was shortened by 4 bases and J by 1 base, with 14 bases between the two germline ends. In germline, CDR1 is SGHTS, CDR2 YDEGEE. The CDR3 has 15 residues. The CDR3 reads CASSTGTNPQETQYF. The CDR3 nucleotides read TGTGCCAGCAGCACAGGGACTAACCCCCAAGAGACCCAGTACTTC.

This clonotype was observed at least ten times. The V call is TRBV2, the J call TRBJ1-1; TRBD1 is a possible D gene (6 bases). Germline loops: CDR1 SNHLY, CDR2 FYNNEI. There are 13 residues in the CDR3. Trimming removed 9 bases from V and 2 bases from J, with 13 bases in between. CDR3 DNA: TGTGCCAGTGGACAGAGGTTAAACACTGAAGCTTTCTTT. Its translation is CASGQRLNTEAFF. Using reference TRBV2 and TRBJ1-1 for the parts outside the CDR3, the full variable domain is EPEVTQTPSHQVTQMGQEVILRCVPISNHLYFYWYRQILGQKVEFLVSFYNNEISEKSEIFDDQFSVERPDGSNFTLKIRSTKLEDSAMYFCASGQRLNTEAFFGQGTRLTVV.

This clonotype has a handful of counts. The genes are TRBV6-1 and TRBJ1-5, with D possibly TRBD1 on 5 matching bases. CDR3 size: 17 residues. Germline CDR1 and CDR2: MNHNS and SASEGT. V lost 8 bases and J 1 base, leaving 21 bases between the germline ends. CDR3 region: CASRKNGQGYSNQPQHF. In DNA, the CDR3 is TGTGCCAGCCGAAAAAATGGGCAGGGCTACAGCAATCAGCCCCAGCATTTT.

This chain connects TRBV18 to TRBJ1-5; the D gene is possibly TRBD1 (5 bases). This CDR3 is built from 15 residues. V was trimmed by 2 bases and J by 1 base, leaving 9 bases between them. CDR1 is KGHSH, CDR2 LQKENI, per germline. CDR3 sequence (DNA): TGTGCCAGCTCACCAGCACAGGCGAGCAATCAGCCCCAGCATTTT. The encoded protein is CASSPAQASNQPQHF.

The sample holds a few counts of this clonotype. The J gene is TRBJ1-6, the V gene TRBV10-3; the D gene is possibly TRBD1 (6 bases). V lost 8 bases and J 4 bases, leaving 18 bases between the germline ends. The germline V gene has CDR1 ENHRY and CDR2 SYGVKD. The CDR3 length is 16 residues. Here the CDR3 DNA reads TGTGCCATCCGCCCCGGCGGGGGCGGGTATAATTCACCCCTCCACTTT. It yields the protein CAIRPGGGGYNSPLHF.

In regard to this clonotype: One base separates it from a far larger clone, so it is likely a read error. It is likely a read error, because the conserved phenylalanine at the end of the CDR3 is missing. The chain has TRBV12-3 or TRBV12-4 and TRBJ2-5, with a weak D call TRBD2 (5 bases). Trimming removed 5 bases from V and 4 bases from J, with 17 bases in between. This CDR3 contains 15 residues. CDR3 amino acids: CASSVRGGSRETQYL. CDR3 sequence (DNA): TGTGCCAGCAGTGTTCGTGGAGGATCCAGAGAGACCCAGTACCTC.

To note about this clonotype: A far larger clone is just one base off, so this is likely a read error. The rearrangement links TRBV6-5 to TRBJ1-2; no firm D call. CDR1 is MNHEY and CDR2 is SVGAGI in the germline V gene. This CDR3 spans 12 amino acids. This CDR3 reads CPSSYAGYGYTF. The CDR3 bases are TGTCCCAGCAGTTACGCTGGCTATGGCTACACCTTC.

This clonotype occurred many times. The J gene is TRBJ2-5, the V gene TRBV30; 9 bases fit TRBD2. V was clipped by 0 bases and J by 4 bases; unmatched bases: 6. Germline V gene sequence: CDR1 GTSNPN, CDR2 SVGIG (reference sequence). This CDR3 comprises 15 residues. In DNA, the CDR3 is TGTGCCTGGAGTGTAATGGCGGGAGGGGGAGAGACCCAGTACTTC. It is translated as CAWSVMAGGGETQYF.

The genes are TRBV12-5 and TRBJ2-1; 9 positions agree with TRBD1. The CDR3 contains 15 residues. V shed 5 bases, J shed 3 bases, and the junction held 5 bases outside the gene matches. Germline CDR1 LGHNT, CDR2 FRNRAP. The CDR3 sequence is CASGTHRGHYNEQFF. CDR3 nucleotide sequence: TGTGCTAGTGGTACCCACAGGGGGCACTACAATGAGCAGTTCTTC. The complete variable domain, with remaining parts taken from reference TRBV12-5 and TRBJ2-1, reads DARVTQTPRHKVTEMGQEVTMRCQPILGHNTVFWYRQTMMQGLELLAYFRNRAPLDDSGMPKDRFSAEMPDATLATLKIQPSEPRDSAVYFCASGTHRGHYNEQFFGPGTRLTVL.

This sequence joins TRBV30 and TRBJ1-3, with D uncertain. The CDR3 consists of 14 residues. Germline CDR1 GTSNPN, CDR2 SVGIG (reference sequence). V was pared by 6 bases and J by 0 bases, with 12 bases between. For the CDR3, the DNA is TGTGCCTGCACGGGGAAGAGCTCTGGAAACACCATATATTTT. It translates to CACTGKSSGNTIYF.

Concerning this clonotype itself: The conserved phenylalanine or tryptophan is not found at the CDR3 terminus, so this likely reflects a read error. The chain employs TRBV19 and TRBJ2-7; unclear D gene. CDR1 is LNHDA, CDR2 SQIVND, per germline (reference sequence). The germline V and J ends were trimmed by 6 bases and 2 bases, with 14 bases remaining between them. This CDR3 has 14 residues. Written as DNA, the CDR3 is TGTGCCAGTAGCCCGTCCCACGGCCCCTACGAGCAGTACTCC. This translates into CASSPSHGPYEQYS.

The chain is built from TRBV6-2 or TRBV6-3 and TRBJ2-1; TRBD2 agrees at 9 bases. The CDR3 has 16 amino acids. The trim removed 7 bases at V and 4 bases at J, leaving 11 bases unmatched. Germline CDR1 and CDR2: MNHEY and SVGEGT. The CDR3 DNA reads as TGTGCCAGCATACCACCCCGACTAGCGGAATACAATGAGCAGTTCTTC. As protein: CASIPPRLAEYNEQFF.

This clonotype came up many times. The chain links TRBV5-5 to TRBJ2-7, with TRBD2 matching over 9 bases. The V segment lost 3 bases and the J segment 5 bases; nucleotides outside the gene matches: 15. Germline CDR1 SGHKS, CDR2 YYEKEE (reference sequence). The CDR3 sequence is 17 residues long. The CDR3 nucleotides are TGTGCCAGCAGCTGGAGGCCGTCGGCGGGAGGGCCCCACGAGCAGTACTTC. This sequence encodes CASSWRPSAGGPHEQYF.

This sequence joins TRBV6-1 and TRBJ2-6; 12 nucleotides align to TRBD2. J lost 0 bases, V lost 6 bases, and 12 bases had no gene match. Germline lookup yields CDR1 MNHNS and CDR2 SASEGT. The CDR3 runs 20 residues. The CDR3 DNA reads TGTGCCAGCAGGGCGGCTAGCGGGAGGGCCGTCACCTCTGGGGCCAACGTCCTGACTTTC. It codes for CASRAASGRAVTSGANVLTF.

The V and J genes are TRBV13 and TRBJ1-2; perhaps TRBD1 as D (6 bases). The germline V and J ends were trimmed by 7 bases and 7 bases, with 22 bases remaining between them. Germline V gene data show CDR1 as PRHDT and CDR2 as FYEKMQ (reference sequence). This CDR3 has 15 amino acids. This chain's CDR3 is CASNSPLGGLSGYTF. DNA of the CDR3: TGTGCCAGCAACTCACCCTTAGGGGGACTCTCTGGCTACACCTTC.

The chain recombines TRBV7-6 with TRBJ1-1, with 7 positions matching TRBD1. This CDR3 spans 15 amino acids. Looked up from germline, CDR1 is SGHVS and CDR2 is FNYEAQ. V lost 1 base, J lost 3 bases, and 5 bases stayed unmatched. DNA for the CDR3: TGTGCCAGCAGCTTAGAACAGGGGAGTTACACTGAAGCTTTCTTT. Translating gives CASSLEQGSYTEAFF.

The chain has TRBV20-1 and TRBJ2-1; D might be TRBD1 or TRBD2, each matching 5 bases. The CDR3 totals 13 residues. The V and J ends lost 0 bases and 10 bases respectively, with 13 bases between them. Per the germline V gene, CDR1 is DFQATT and CDR2 is SNEGSKA (reference sequence). CDR3 DNA sequence: TGCAGTGCTAGAGATCCCGGGGCATTGGAGCAGTTCTTC. It encodes CSARDPGALEQFF.

V is TRBV7-8 and J is TRBJ2-1, with D possibly being TRBD1 (5 bases). This CDR3 contains 14 residues. Trimming took 10 bases from V and 0 from J, leaving 13 bases between them. The germline V gene encodes CDR1 SGHVS and CDR2 FQNEAQ. DNA of the CDR3: TGTGCCACTGTGACAGAGAGCTCCTACAATGAGCAGTTCTTC. Its translation: CATVTESSYNEQFF. The full variable domain, completed using reference TRBV7-8 and TRBJ2-1, is GAGVSQSPRYKVAKRGQDVALRCDPISGHVSLFWYQQALGQGPEFLTYFQNEAQLDKSGLPSDRFFAERPEGSVSTLKIQRTQQEDSAVYLCATVTESSYNEQFFGPGTRLTVL.

This rearrangement joins TRBV12-3 or TRBV12-4 to TRBJ2-5; TRBD2 aligns across 11 bases. The CDR3 has 16 residues. Trimming took 6 bases from V and 4 from J; bases not matched to a gene: 10. CDR3 bases: TGTGCCAGCAGCCCCATCGGGCTAGCGGGAGGAGAGACCCAGTACTTC. It yields the protein CASSPIGLAGGETQYF.

As concerns this clonotype: The junction departs from the called germline gene at one end, perhaps through a read error. The chain combines TRBV19 with TRBJ2-7; D gene unclear. Germline V gives CDR1 LNHDA, CDR2 SQIVND (reference sequence). CDR3 length: 12 residues. The CDR3 DNA is TGTGCCAGTAGTATGGCCGGTCGCGAGCAGTACTTT. Translating it yields CASSMAGREQYF.